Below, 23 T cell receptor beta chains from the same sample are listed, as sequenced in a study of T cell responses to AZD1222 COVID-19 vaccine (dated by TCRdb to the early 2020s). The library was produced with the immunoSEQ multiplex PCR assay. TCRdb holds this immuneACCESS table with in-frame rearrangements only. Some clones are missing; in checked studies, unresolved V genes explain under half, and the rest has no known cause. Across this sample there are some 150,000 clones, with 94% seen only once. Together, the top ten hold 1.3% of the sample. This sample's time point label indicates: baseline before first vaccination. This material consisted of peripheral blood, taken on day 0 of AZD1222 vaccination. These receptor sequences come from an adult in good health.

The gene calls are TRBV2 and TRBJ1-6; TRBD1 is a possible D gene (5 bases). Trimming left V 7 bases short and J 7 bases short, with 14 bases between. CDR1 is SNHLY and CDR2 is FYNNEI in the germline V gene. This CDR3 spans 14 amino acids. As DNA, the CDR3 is TGTGCCAGCAAACAGGTCTCTTCGAATTCACCCCTCCACTTT. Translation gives CASKQVSSNSPLHF.

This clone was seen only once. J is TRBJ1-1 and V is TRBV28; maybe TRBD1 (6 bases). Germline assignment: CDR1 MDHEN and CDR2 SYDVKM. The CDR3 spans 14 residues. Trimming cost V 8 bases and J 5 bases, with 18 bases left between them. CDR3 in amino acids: CASGRGGVGTEAFF. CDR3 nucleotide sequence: TGTGCCAGCGGCAGGGGAGGTGTGGGAACTGAAGCTTTCTTT.

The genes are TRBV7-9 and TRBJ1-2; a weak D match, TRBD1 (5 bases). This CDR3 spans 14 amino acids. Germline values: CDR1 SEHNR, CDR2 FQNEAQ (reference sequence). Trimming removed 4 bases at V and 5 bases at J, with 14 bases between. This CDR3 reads CASSSPTVGYGYTF. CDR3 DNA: TGTGCCAGCAGCTCTCCGACAGTGGGATATGGCTACACCTTC.

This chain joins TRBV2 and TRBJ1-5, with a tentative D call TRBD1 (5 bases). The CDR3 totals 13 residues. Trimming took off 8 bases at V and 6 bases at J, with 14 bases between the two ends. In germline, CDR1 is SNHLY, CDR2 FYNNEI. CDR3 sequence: CASEPGGFQPQHF. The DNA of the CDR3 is TGTGCCAGCGAACCGGGGGGGTTTCAGCCCCAGCATTTT.

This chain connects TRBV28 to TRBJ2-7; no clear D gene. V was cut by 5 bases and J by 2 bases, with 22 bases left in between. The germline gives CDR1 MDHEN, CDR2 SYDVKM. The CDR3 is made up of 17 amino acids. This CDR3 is CASSPLVTPGLTYEQYV. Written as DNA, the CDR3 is TGTGCCAGCAGTCCCTTGGTCACCCCGGGCCTTACCTACGAGCAGTACGTC.

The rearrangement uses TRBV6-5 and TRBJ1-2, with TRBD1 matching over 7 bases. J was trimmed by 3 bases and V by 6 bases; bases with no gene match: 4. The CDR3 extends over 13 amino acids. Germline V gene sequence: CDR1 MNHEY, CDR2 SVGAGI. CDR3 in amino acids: CASSQGVDYGYTF. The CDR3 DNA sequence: TGTGCCAGCAGCCAGGGGGTTGACTATGGCTACACCTTC.

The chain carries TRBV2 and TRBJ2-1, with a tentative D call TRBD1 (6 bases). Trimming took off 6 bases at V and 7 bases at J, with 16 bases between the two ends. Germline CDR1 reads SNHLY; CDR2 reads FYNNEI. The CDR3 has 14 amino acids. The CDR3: CASRRTVPWNEQFF. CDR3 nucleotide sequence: TGTGCCAGCAGGAGGACAGTACCATGGAATGAGCAGTTCTTC. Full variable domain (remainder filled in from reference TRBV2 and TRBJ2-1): EPEVTQTPSHQVTQMGQEVILRCVPISNHLYFYWYRQILGQKVEFLVSFYNNEISEKSEIFDDQFSVERPDGSNFTLKIRSTKLEDSAMYFCASRRTVPWNEQFFGPGTRLTVL.

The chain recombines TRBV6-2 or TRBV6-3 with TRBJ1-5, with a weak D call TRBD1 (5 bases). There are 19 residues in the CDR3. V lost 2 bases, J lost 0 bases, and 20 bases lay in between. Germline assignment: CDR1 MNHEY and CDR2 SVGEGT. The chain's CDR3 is CASSYLRSRGGDSNQPQHF. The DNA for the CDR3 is TGTGCCAGCAGTTACCTCCGCTCAAGGGGTGGGGATAGCAATCAGCCCCAGCATTTT.

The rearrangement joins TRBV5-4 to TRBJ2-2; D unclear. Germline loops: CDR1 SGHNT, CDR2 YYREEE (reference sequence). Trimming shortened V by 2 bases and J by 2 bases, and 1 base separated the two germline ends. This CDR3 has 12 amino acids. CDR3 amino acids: CASSLNTGELFF. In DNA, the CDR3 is TGTGCCAGCAGCTTAAACACCGGGGAGCTGTTTTTT.

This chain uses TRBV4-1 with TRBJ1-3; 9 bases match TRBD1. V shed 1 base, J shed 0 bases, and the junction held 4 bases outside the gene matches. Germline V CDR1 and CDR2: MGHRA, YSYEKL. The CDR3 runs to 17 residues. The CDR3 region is CASSQGGQGFSGNTIYF. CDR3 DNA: TGCGCCAGCAGCCAAGGGGGACAGGGTTTCTCTGGAAACACCATATATTTT.

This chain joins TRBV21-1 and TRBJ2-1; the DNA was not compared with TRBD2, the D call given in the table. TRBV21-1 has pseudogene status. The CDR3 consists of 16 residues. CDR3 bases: TGTGCCAGCAGCAAAATAGGACTCCATCTGGGCAATGAGCAGTTCTTC. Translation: CASSKIGLHLGNEQFF.

The CDR3 sequence: CASRLEGGRVEAFF. In DNA form, the CDR3 reads TGTGCCAGCCGCTTGGAGGGGGGGAGGGTGGAAGCTTTCTTT. This sequence joins TRBV6-6 and TRBJ1-1, with a possible D match to TRBD1 (6 bases). The ends were cut back, 8 bases at V and 8 bases at J, with 21 bases in the middle. Germline CDR1 MNHNY, CDR2 SVGAGI (reference sequence). The CDR3 totals 14 residues.

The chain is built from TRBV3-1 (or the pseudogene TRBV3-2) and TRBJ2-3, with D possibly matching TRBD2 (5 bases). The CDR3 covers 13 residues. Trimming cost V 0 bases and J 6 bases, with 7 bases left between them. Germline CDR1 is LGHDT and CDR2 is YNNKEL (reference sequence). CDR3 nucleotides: TGTGCCAGCAGCCAAGAGGGAGACGATACGCAGTATTTT. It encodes CASSQEGDDTQYF.

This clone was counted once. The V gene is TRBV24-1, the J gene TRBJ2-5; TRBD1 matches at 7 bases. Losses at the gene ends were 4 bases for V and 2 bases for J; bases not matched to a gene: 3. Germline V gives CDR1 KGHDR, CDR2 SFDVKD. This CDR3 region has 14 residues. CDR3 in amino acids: CATSDPGQQETQYF. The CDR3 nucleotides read TGTGCCACCAGTGACCCGGGACAGCAAGAGACCCAGTACTTC.

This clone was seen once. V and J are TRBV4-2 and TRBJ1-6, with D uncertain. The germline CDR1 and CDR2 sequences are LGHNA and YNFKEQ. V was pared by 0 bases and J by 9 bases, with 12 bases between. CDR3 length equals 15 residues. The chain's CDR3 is CASSQEKIGSSPLHF. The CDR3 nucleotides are TGTGCCAGCAGCCAAGAGAAGATCGGAAGTTCACCCCTCCACTTT.

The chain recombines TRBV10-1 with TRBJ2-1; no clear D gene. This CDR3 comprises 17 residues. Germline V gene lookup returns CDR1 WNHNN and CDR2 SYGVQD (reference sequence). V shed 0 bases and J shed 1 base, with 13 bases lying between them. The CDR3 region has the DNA TGCGCCAGCAGTGAGTCGGGGTCCTCCCTTTCCTACAATGAGCAGTTCTTC. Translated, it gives CASSESGSSLSYNEQFF.

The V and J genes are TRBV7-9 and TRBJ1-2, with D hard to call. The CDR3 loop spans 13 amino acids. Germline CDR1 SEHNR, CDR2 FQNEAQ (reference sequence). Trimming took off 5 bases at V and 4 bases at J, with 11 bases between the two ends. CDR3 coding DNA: TGTGCCAGCAGCAACGGGATGGGCTATGGCTACACCTTC. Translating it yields CASSNGMGYGYTF. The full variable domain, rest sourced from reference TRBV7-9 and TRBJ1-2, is DTGVSQNPRHKITKRGQNVTFRCDPISEHNRLYWYRQTLGQGPEFLTYFQNEAQLEKSRLLSDRFSAERPKGSFSTLEIQRTEQGDSAMYLCASSNGMGYGYTFGSGTRLTVV.

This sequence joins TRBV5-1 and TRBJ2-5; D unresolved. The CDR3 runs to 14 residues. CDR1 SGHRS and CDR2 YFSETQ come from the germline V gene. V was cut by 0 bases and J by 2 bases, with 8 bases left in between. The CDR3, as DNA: TGCGCCAGCAGCTTGGCTCGACTTCAAGAGACCCAGTACTTC. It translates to CASSLARLQETQYF.

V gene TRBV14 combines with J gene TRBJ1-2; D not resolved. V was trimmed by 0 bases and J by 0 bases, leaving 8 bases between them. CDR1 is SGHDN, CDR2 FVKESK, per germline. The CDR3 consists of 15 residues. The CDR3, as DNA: TGTGCCAGCAGCCAAGAGTGGCCTTCTAACTATGGCTACACCTTC. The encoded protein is CASSQEWPSNYGYTF.

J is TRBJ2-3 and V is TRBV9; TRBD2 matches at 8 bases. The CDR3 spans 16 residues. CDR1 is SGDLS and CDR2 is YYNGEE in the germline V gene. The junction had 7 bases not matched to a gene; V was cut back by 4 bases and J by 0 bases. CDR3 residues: CASSHSKRESTDTQYF. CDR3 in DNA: TGTGCCAGCAGCCACTCAAAGCGGGAGAGCACAGATACGCAGTATTTT. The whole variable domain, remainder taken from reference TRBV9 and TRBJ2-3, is DSGVTQTPKHLITATGQRVTLRCSPRSGDLSVYWYQQSLDQGLQFLIQYYNGEERAKGNILERFSAQQFPDLHSELNLSSLELGDSALYFCASSHSKRESTDTQYFGPGTRLTVL.

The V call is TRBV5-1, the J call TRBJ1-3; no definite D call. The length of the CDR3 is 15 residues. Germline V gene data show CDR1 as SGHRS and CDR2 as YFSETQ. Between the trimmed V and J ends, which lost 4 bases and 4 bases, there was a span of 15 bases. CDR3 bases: TGCGCCAGCAGCCCACCGGGAGGTTTCGGAAACACCATATATTTT. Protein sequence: CASSPPGGFGNTIYF.

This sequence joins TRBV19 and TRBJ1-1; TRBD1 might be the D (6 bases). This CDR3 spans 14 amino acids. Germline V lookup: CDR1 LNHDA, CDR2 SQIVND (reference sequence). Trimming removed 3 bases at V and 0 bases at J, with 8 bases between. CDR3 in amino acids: CASSIQGLNTEAFF. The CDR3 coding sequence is TGTGCCAGTAGTATTCAGGGGCTGAACACTGAAGCTTTCTTT.

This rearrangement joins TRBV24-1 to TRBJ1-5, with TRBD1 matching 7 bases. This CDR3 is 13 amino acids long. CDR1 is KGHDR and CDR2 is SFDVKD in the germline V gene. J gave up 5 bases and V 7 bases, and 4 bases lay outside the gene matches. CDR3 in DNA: TGTGCCACCAGCACAGGGGCGGATCAGCCCCAGCATTTT. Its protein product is CATSTGADQPQHF.